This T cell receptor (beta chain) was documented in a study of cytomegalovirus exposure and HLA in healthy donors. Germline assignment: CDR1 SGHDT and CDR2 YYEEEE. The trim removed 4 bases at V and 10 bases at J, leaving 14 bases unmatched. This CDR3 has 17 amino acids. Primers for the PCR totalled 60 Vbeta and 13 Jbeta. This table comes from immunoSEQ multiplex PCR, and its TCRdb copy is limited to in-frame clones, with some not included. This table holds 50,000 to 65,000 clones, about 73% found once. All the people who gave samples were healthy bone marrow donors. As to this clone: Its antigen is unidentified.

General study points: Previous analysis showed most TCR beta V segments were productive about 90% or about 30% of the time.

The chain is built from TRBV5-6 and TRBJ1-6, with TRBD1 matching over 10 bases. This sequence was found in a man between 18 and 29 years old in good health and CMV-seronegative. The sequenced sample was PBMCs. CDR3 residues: CASSNIRDRGLLSPLHF. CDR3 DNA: TGTGCCAGCAGCAACATCCGGGACAGGGGCCTCTTGTCACCCCTCCACTTT.